The present T cell receptor (beta chain) was sequenced within a study of blood T cell repertoires in COVID-19. Original methodology: It was from reference gene primer amplification that nucleated cell counts were estimated. Data came from immunoSEQ multiplex PCR; TCRdb stores just in-frame clones and leaves some out. Clone size and the V and J calls come from that table; the DNA yielded D and trimming. Here the sample spans approximately 260,000 clones, approximately 90% being singletons. V gave up 2 bases and J gave up 5 bases, with 7 bases separating them. Germline CDR1 and CDR2: SGHDT and YYEEEE. The CDR3 is 12 residues long.

This receptor was identified in a woman aged 40 to 50 who had recovered from COVID-19. The sequenced sample was peripheral blood. The genes are TRBV5-6 and TRBJ1-1; D ambiguous. CDR3 residues: CASSFGGTEAFF. The CDR3 DNA reads TGTGCCAGCAGCTTCGGAGGGACTGAAGCTTTCTTT.